The clone carrying this T cell receptor (beta chain) has more than one count but fewer than ten. The target antigen is unknown. An end of the junction differs from the germline gene, which may be a read error. This CDR3 has 14 amino acids. The germline V gene encodes CDR1 SGHRS and CDR2 YFSETQ. This sample stems from a study of Graves' ophthalmopathy and Graves' hyperthyroidism. RNA transcripts were the source from which TCR beta CDR3 regions were amplified. Investigators did first-round RT-PCR with HTBI primers, then second-round multiplex PCR. TCRdb fed the multiplex PCR reads into MiXCR, producing one record per CDR3 protein. There are over 500,000 distinct CDR3 sequences in the sample; about 20% occur only once, and around 7% lies in the top ten. Study conclusions and caveats: A classifier, a 13-signature model, separated ophthalmopathy from stable hyperthyroidism with about 87% sensitivity and 81.08% specificity.

Material: peripheral blood. The clonotype comes from a woman aged 18-29 years with stable Graves' hyperthyroidism. Some clones in this sample may be carry-over from other donors' samples. The chain joins TRBV5-1 to TRBJ2-2; TRBD2 is a possible D gene (6 bases). CDR3 residues: CAGSLGTARGELFF. Written as DNA, the CDR3 is TGCGCCGGCAGCTTGGGGACTGCTCGCGGGGAGCTGTTTTTT.